This T cell receptor (beta chain) was sequenced during a study of regulatory T cells in long-lasting Graves disease. Notes on the study in general: Persistent Graves' patients showed a TCR diversity that was lower than that of newly diagnosed ones. TRBV28 was favored in persistent disease, as were TRBJ1-2 and TRBJ2-5.

Time point denoted: newly diagnosed GD, antithyroid drugs for less than 3 months. The TCR library was made from RNA that had been extracted from PBMCs in TRIzol. A blood draw put about 9.9 milliliters of peripheral blood into EDTA tubes. Researchers made TCR beta libraries by using iRepertoire HTBI primers and running Arm-PCR on CDR3 regions. TCRdb itself ran the multiplex PCR reads through MiXCR, one entry per CDR3 protein. The sample shows 350,000 to 450,000 distinct CDR3 sequences, 10% to 15% of them seen only once. The CDR3 runs 14 residues. Trimming shortened V by 0 bases and J by 2 bases, and 8 bases separated the two germline ends. Per the germline V gene, CDR1 is SEHNR and CDR2 is FQNEAQ (reference sequence). This clonotype was recorded many times. Its antigen is unknown. The same data also contributed to another study, on T cells in Graves' hyperthyroidism and ophthalmopathy.

This sequence originates from a woman aged 18 to 35 with Graves disease. The chain recombines TRBV7-9 with TRBJ2-7; D not certain. The sequences come from peripheral blood mononuclear cells (PBMCs), collected at new diagnosis, from a patient treated with antithyroid drugs. The CDR3: CASSLAGSAYEQYF. The CDR3 DNA reads TGTGCCAGCAGCTTAGCGGGTTCCGCCTACGAGCAGTACTTC. Based on the CDR3 plus reference TRBV7-9 and TRBJ2-7, the full variable domain is DTGVSQNPRHKITKRGQNVTFRCDPISEHNRLYWYRQTLGQGPEFLTYFQNEAQLEKSRLLSDRFSAERPKGSFSTLEIQRTEQGDSAMYLCASSLAGSAYEQYFGPGTRLTVT.